This T cell receptor (beta chain) emerged from a study of technical replicates of blood from a handful of donors. Profiled with immunoSEQ multiplex PCR; TCRdb holds only in-frame clones, not every one. The sample shows about 76,000 clones, 85% to 95% of them seen only once. CDR1 SEHNR and CDR2 FQNEAQ come from the germline V gene (reference sequence). The V and J ends lost 5 bases and 10 bases respectively, with 15 bases between them. The length of the CDR3 is 13 residues. The sequenced material came from T cells isolated from PBMCs. The sequence derives from a human donor in good health. The gene calls are TRBV7-9 and TRBJ2-1; possible D gene TRBD1, 6 bases. CDR3 loop: CASSTVVRGEQFF. As DNA, the CDR3 is TGTGCCAGCAGCACAGTGGTCAGGGGCGAGCAGTTCTTC.